This T cell receptor beta chain was identified during a study of identifying expanded T cells in peripheral blood (dated by TCRdb to about 2019). Regarding the study in general: Four technical replicates, made by sequencing separate aliquots from the same pool of genomic DNA, were compared pairwise. General conclusions and limits of the study: It was expected by the authors that biological variance in healthy repertoires might increase further over much longer intervals, such as months to years. Across all healthy-donor time intervals, the beta-binomial model significantly lowered both the number of clones called differentially abundant and the false-positive rate. About 1.1 differentially abundant clones were flagged by the binomial model between technical replicates, whereas about 15 and 18 were flagged over about two weeks and four weeks, respectively. For all healthy donors, the variance in clone template counts between approximately 2-week samples rose significantly as total template count increased.

TCRbeta CDR3 regions were profiled by bias-controlled multiplex PCR amplification of genomic DNA with the immunoSEQ Assay. Per the original workflow: To quantify the absolute abundance of each unique TCRbeta CDR3 region, the sequences were collapsed and filtered. Differential abundance was tested with two models: a binomial (Fisher-equivalent) model and a beta-binomial model that adds time-dependent variance fitted from healthy donors. Any clone with fewer than 5 combined templates was excluded, and a clone was called differentially abundant if its Benjamini-Hochberg FDR was below 0.01. Using the form v = (b*log(k)+a)^2, the beta-binomial variance was modeled as a function of the total template count across the two samples. As stored in TCRdb, this immuneACCESS dataset retains in-frame rearrangements with V and J assigned. A fraction of the clones does not appear; measured against another copy, unresolved V genes explain less than half of the discrepancy, and the remainder lacks a known reason. The V and J calls and the clone size are those of that table, but D and trimming were determined from the DNA. This sample is represented by tens of thousands of clones; 88% of them were singletons. Approximately 5.3% of the sample rests with the top ten.

In regard to this clone: This receptor's antigen is unknown. Base qualities are missing; no much larger clone stands one base away.

CDR1 and CDR2 were assigned from the germline V gene as SGHDT and YYEEEE. Taken from cysteine to phenylalanine, the CDR3 has 12 residues. Only CDR3 DNA remains: 36 bases, in frame from the first base. No immune events such as infections were documented for the healthy donors during the collection period. Time-dependent variance in a beta-binomial model of T-cell clone differential abundance was calibrated using healthy-donor blood repertoires as a training cohort. The training cohort comprised roughly ten healthy donors, 3 female and 7 male. The donors were between about 25 and 70 years old, with an average age of roughly 43 years. Whole blood, obtained from a commercial supplier, was collected from each healthy donor at three time points spaced about 2 weeks apart. Genomic DNA was extracted from unsorted whole blood for immunosequencing.

The sequenced sample was blood. The receptor chain draws on TRBV5-6 and TRBJ2-5; the D gene cannot be resolved reliably. The closer fit of TRBJ2-7 to the DNA end suggests the J call may be wrong. This clonotype was obtained from a person aged 18 to 75 in good health. The nucleotide sequence reads as follows: TGTGCCAGCAGCTTAACAACTTACGAGCAGTACTTC. It codes for CASSLTTYEQYF.